These T cell receptor beta chains were read from a single sample in a study of shared clonotypes between healthy human individuals. Only in-frame clones appear in the TCRdb table, and some are missing; sequencing was by immunoSEQ multiplex PCR. The table shows roughly 1,500,000 clones, with approximately 98.5% occurring only once. Sequences were obtained from naive CD4+ T cells sorted from blood. These receptors all stem from a man younger than 45 in good health. CDR3s include the opening cysteine and the closing phenylalanine or tryptophan. Each record gives: J gene, D gene, V gene, clone size, CDR3 DNA, CDR3 protein. The D gene is left open where the match is weak. Part of the rows lack a size; the others show once, few, many or a class for expanded clones.

TRBJ2-5,TRBD1,TRBV5-1,once,TGCGCCAGCTCCGGGACAGGGATTCTAGGAGAGACCCAGTACTTC,CASSGTGILGETQYF
TRBJ2-1,.,TRBV11-3,.,TGTGCCAGCAGCGAAAGCTCCTACAATGAGCAGTTCTTC,CASSESSYNEQFF
TRBJ2-2,.,TRBV16,.,TGTGCCAGCAGCAGGGCCAGCGGGCACACCGGGGAGCTGTTTTTT,CASSRASGHTGELFF
TRBJ1-3,.,TRBV7-2,.,TGTGCCAGCAGCTTGGGGTTCGGAAACACCATATATTTT,CASSLGFGNTIYF
TRBJ2-1,.,TRBV4-1,.,TGCGCCAGCAGCCATACGTTGGGTGAGCAGTTCTTC,CASSHTLGEQFF
TRBJ1-1,.,TRBV5-1,.,TGCGCCAGCAGCGACCAGGGTAGCACTGAAGCTTTCTTT,CASSDQGSTEAFF
TRBJ1-2,.,TRBV19,.,TGTGCCAGTAGTATAGAGGCAGGGCCTAACTATGGCTACACCTTC,CASSIEAGPNYGYTF
TRBJ2-7,.,TRBV5-1,.,TGCGCCAGCAGCTTGGAAGGGGGCGAGCAGTACTTC,CASSLEGGEQYF
TRBJ1-1,TRBD1,TRBV7-6,.,TGTGCCAGCAGCTTAGTCTTCCAGGGGGGTTCTGAAGCTTTCTTT,CASSLVFQGGSEAFF
TRBJ1-1,.,TRBV18,.,TGTGCCAGCTCACCAGCCGGGACGCCCAACACTGAAGCTTTCTTT,CASSPAGTPNTEAFF
TRBJ2-5,TRBD2,TRBV11-2,.,TGTGCCAGCAGCGGGTCTAGCGGGATTTTCGGGACCCAGTACTTC,CASSGSSGIFGTQYF
TRBJ2-7,.,TRBV28,.,TGTGCCAGCAGTCTTCCCCCGGGTTCCTACGAGCAGTACTTC,CASSLPPGSYEQYF
TRBJ1-4,.,TRBV30,once,TGTGCCTGGAGTGTACAAGGATCTCTGTTTTTT,CAWSVQGSLFF
TRBJ2-7,.,TRBV6-5,.,TGTGCCAGCAGTAACGGACAGGAGCAGTACTTC,CASSNGQEQYF
TRBJ2-1,TRBD2,TRBV4-3,.,TGCGCCAGCGGGGACTACCCATCCTACAATGAGCAGTTCTTC,CASGDYPSYNEQFF
TRBJ2-3,TRBD2,TRBV6-6,.,TGTGCCAGCAACCTAGCGGGAGCCCGTAGCACAGATACGCAGTATTTT,CASNLAGARSTDTQYF
TRBJ2-7,.,TRBV5-6,.,TGTGCCAGCAGCTTGGGCCCAGGTTCAAACTACGAGCAGTACTTC,CASSLGPGSNYEQYF
TRBJ2-7,TRBD2,TRBV4-3,.,TGCGCCAGCAGCCAAGATTGGACTAGCGGGAGGTACGAGCAGTACTTC,CASSQDWTSGRYEQYF
TRBJ2-5,TRBD2,TRBV11-2,.,TGTGCCAGCAGCTTAGACCTCCGACTAGCGGGCCAAGAGACCCAGTACTTC,CASSLDLRLAGQETQYF
TRBJ2-7,TRBD2,TRBV7-9,.,TGTGCCAGCAGCTTAGGATTTTCTAGCGGGAGCAGAGGATACGAGCAGTACTTC,CASSLGFSSGSRGYEQYF
TRBJ2-1,.,TRBV30,.,TGTGCCTGGACCCCCCCGACGGGGCCTTACAATGAGCAGTTCTTC,CAWTPPTGPYNEQFF
TRBJ2-1,TRBD1,TRBV6-6,.,TGTGCCAGCAGTTACCCGGACAGGCCAAAAGAGAATGAGCAGTTCTTC,CASSYPDRPKENEQFF
TRBJ2-7,TRBD2,TRBV28,.,TGTGCCAGCCTAACCACTAGCGGGGAGTCCTACGAGCAGTACTTC,CASLTTSGESYEQYF
TRBJ1-4,.,TRBV7-2,.,TGTGCCAGCAGCCCCGGACAGCGGGCCTATGAAAAACTGTTTTTT,CASSPGQRAYEKLFF
TRBJ2-4,.,TRBV5-1,.,TGCGCCAGCAGCTTGGAACCGGCAGCCAAAAACATTCAGTACTTC,CASSLEPAAKNIQYF
TRBJ2-7,.,TRBV5-1,.,TGCGCCAGCAGCCCCAGAGGGGCAGCCACCTACGAGCAGTACTTC,CASSPRGAATYEQYF
TRBJ1-1,.,TRBV6-1,.,TGTGCCAGCAGTCCAAGACGGAGGGGGGGCACTGAAGCTTTCTTT,CASSPRRRGGTEAFF
TRBJ1-1,.,TRBV28,.,TGTGCCAGCAGTTTATTAGGGGAGGTGAACACTGAAGCTTTCTTT,CASSLLGEVNTEAFF
TRBJ2-1,TRBD2,TRBV18,.,TGTGCCAGCTCACCGCTAGCGGGGCTCTACAATGAGCAGTTCTTC,CASSPLAGLYNEQFF
TRBJ1-1,TRBD1,TRBV13,.,TGTGCCAGCAGCTTATCAGGGACAGGGGGCAACACTGAAGCTTTCTTT,CASSLSGTGGNTEAFF
TRBJ2-2,.,TRBV18,.,TGTGCCAGCTCTCCGGGCGGGACGAACACCGGGGAGCTGTTTTTT,CASSPGGTNTGELFF
TRBJ1-2,.,TRBV4-1,.,TGCGCCAGCAGCCGATCGACAGCCGCCACTAACTATGGCTACACCTTC,CASSRSTAATNYGYTF
TRBJ2-5,.,TRBV4-2,.,TGTGCCAGCAGCCCGAACCGGGACACTCTTACTGAGACCCAGTACTTC,CASSPNRDTLTETQYF
TRBJ2-2,.,TRBV7-3,.,TGTGCCAGCAGCTTAAGGAGTGCGGATGCGAACACCGGGGAGCTGTTTTTT,CASSLRSADANTGELFF